This T cell receptor (beta chain) was observed in a study of cytomegalovirus exposure and HLA in healthy donors (dated by TCRdb to 2016 to 2017). In terms of the full investigation: According to a later analysis, the 120 or so validation repertoires were produced on the same platform as the 666 repertoires of the first cohort. The study aimed to test whether cataloging public T cell receptors could reveal signatures of past pathogen exposure. Besides the first cohort of approximately 710 subjects, a separate validation cohort made up of 120 or so different subjects was used. The study combined high-throughput TCR immunosequencing, statistical association of individual TCRs with disease status, and machine learning to predict cytomegalovirus infection status.

On this clone: It has no known antigen specificity. Base qualities are not at hand, and no much larger clone is one base apart.

Libraries were made using the immunoSEQ multiplex PCR assay. From the authors' description of their analysis: To diagnose cytomegalovirus status from the catalog of TCR beta chain sequences, a statistical classification framework was built. TCRdb retrieved this table from immuneACCESS and kept in-frame rearrangements only. Not all clones are present; in checked studies, unresolved V genes account for under half, and no reason is known for the remainder. V and J calls and clone size are copied from that table; D and trimming were computed from the DNA. Here the sample has tens of thousands of clones; roughly 84% occur a single time. About 12% of the sample lies in the top ten. V trim: 4 bases; J trim: 2 bases; unmatched bases: 6. Via the germline V gene, CDR1 is SGDLS and CDR2 YYNGEE. From the cysteine through the phenylalanine, the CDR3 covers 15 amino acids. Only the CDR3 region is kept as DNA, spanning 45 bases read in frame from base 1.

Overall results and qualifications from the work: In vitro tests confirmed that a few of the cytomegalovirus-associated TCR beta chains recognize cytomegalovirus antigens. The authors suggested that the approach could potentially be generalized to other disease states and immunological phenotypes. The classifier was reported to diagnose cytomegalovirus status with high specificity and sensitivity in both the original and validation cohorts. A later analysis found that TCRs clustered in the first cohort also tended to co-occur in the 130 or so validation repertoires, with approximately 95% of cluster scores above 0. Most TCR sequences were observed very rarely across donors, whereas some public TCRs were present in many individuals. A later analysis lacked HLA typing for the validation cohort, so it scored co-occurrence in that cohort across all 120 repertoires. The study listed 150 to 200 TCR beta chains as associated with cytomegalovirus.

The donors were included in the validation cohort of 120 subjects, a group kept apart from the 666-subject first cohort. This receptor was identified in a woman aged 18 to 35 in good health and CMV-seropositive. The chain is encoded by TRBV9 joined to TRBJ1-3, with 7 bases in between that match TRBD1. Sequenced sample: PBMCs. The nucleotides are TGTGCCAGCAGCCCGCACAGGGGTGCTGGAAACACCATATATTTT. The encoded protein is CASSPHRGAGNTIYF.